Presented here are 16 T cell receptor beta chains from one specimen sequenced in a study of cytomegalovirus exposure and HLA in healthy donors (TCRdb year 2017). To prepare the library, the immunoSEQ multiplex PCR assay was applied. In its TCRdb copy, this immuneACCESS table keeps in-frame sequences only and misses some clones. Where compared with another copy, unresolved V genes explain less than half of these, and the others have no known cause. This sample gives some 83,000 clones in total; 90% to 95% of them show up just once. Around 2.1% of the sample is taken by the ten largest. Source material: PBMCs. Receptors were obtained from a woman aged 18-35 years in good health and CMV-seronegative.

V and J are TRBV19 and TRBJ1-5; D is perhaps TRBD1 (5 bases). Germline values: CDR1 LNHDA, CDR2 SQIVND (reference sequence). V was cut by 6 bases and J by 4 bases, with 13 bases left in between. The CDR3 contains 14 residues. The DNA for the CDR3 is TGTGCCAGTAGGATTGGAGGGGCAAATCAGCCCCAGCATTTT. It is translated as CASRIGGANQPQHF.

The chain carries TRBV6-1 and TRBJ2-7, with TRBD2 as a possible D gene (5 bases). Germline CDR1 is MNHNS and CDR2 is SASEGT. CDR3 size: 14 residues. V was pared by 5 bases and J by 0 bases, with 11 bases between. In DNA, the CDR3 is TGTGCCAGCAGTCTTTCACGGGACTCCTACGAGCAGTACTTC. Translating gives CASSLSRDSYEQYF.

The chain carries TRBV2 and TRBJ2-3, with TRBD2 identical over 8 bases. CDR3 length: 13 amino acids. Germline-derived CDR1 and CDR2 are SNHLY and FYNNEI. Germline trimming cut 6 bases from V and 6 bases from J; bases unmatched to any gene: 5. The CDR3 spells CASRLAGGDTQYF. CDR3 nucleotide sequence: TGTGCCAGCAGGCTAGCGGGTGGCGATACGCAGTATTTT.

The gene calls are TRBV7-6 and TRBJ1-2; D may be TRBD1 (5 bases). Trimming cost V 3 bases and J 6 bases, with 11 bases left between them. CDR1 is SGHVS, CDR2 FNYEAQ, per germline. The CDR3 contains 13 residues. Here the CDR3 reads CASSFWGLDGYTF. In DNA, the CDR3 is TGTGCCAGCAGCTTTTGGGGCCTAGATGGCTACACCTTC.

J is TRBJ2-1 and V is TRBV2, with a possible D match to TRBD2 (6 bases). The germline V gene encodes CDR1 SNHLY and CDR2 FYNNEI. V was pared by 5 bases and J by 0 bases, with 8 bases between. The CDR3 is 14 residues long. CDR3 region: CASSYGSSYNEQFF. The CDR3 DNA reads TGTGCCAGCAGTTACGGGAGCTCCTACAATGAGCAGTTCTTC.

The chain is built from TRBV6-5 and TRBJ1-5; 9 bases match TRBD1. V lost 8 bases, J lost 7 bases, and 6 bases stayed unmatched. Germline CDR1 is MNHEY and CDR2 is SVGAGI. This CDR3 has 13 amino acids. The CDR3: CASGDRARQPQHF. The CDR3 coding sequence is TGTGCCAGCGGGGACAGGGCCCGCCAGCCCCAGCATTTT.

The gene calls are TRBV11-3 and TRBJ2-3; TRBD2 aligns across 12 bases. Germline CDR1 is SGHNT and CDR2 is YENEEA. V lost 5 bases, J lost 6 bases, and 9 bases stayed unmatched. The CDR3 runs to 16 residues. Here the CDR3 DNA reads TGTGCCAGCAGCCCCCTGACTAGCGGGAGACGTGATACGCAGTATTTT. It codes for CASSPLTSGRRDTQYF.

The chain uses TRBV2 and TRBJ2-5; D remains unclear. Germline V gene lookup returns CDR1 SNHLY and CDR2 FYNNEI. The CDR3 contains 12 residues. V shed 7 bases and J shed 5 bases, with 11 bases lying between them. CDR3 loop: CASTEVVETQYF. DNA of the CDR3: TGTGCCAGCACAGAGGTTGTGGAGACCCAGTACTTC.

The chain is built from TRBV6-5 and TRBJ2-7, with D tentatively TRBD1 (6 bases). V lost 5 bases, J lost 3 bases, and 17 bases lay in between. The CDR3 has 15 residues. Per the germline V gene, CDR1 is MNHEY and CDR2 is SVGAGI. DNA for the CDR3: TGTGCCAGCAGTCGACCCGGACAGCGAGACTACGAGCAGTACTTC. Amino acids: CASSRPGQRDYEQYF.

The J gene is TRBJ1-1, the V gene TRBV4-1; D is uncertain. Germline V gene data show CDR1 as MGHRA and CDR2 as YSYEKL. The CDR3 loop spans 14 amino acids. V was pared by 1 base and J by 6 bases, with 12 bases between. The CDR3 protein is CASSQGLRNPEAFF. DNA of the CDR3: TGCGCCAGCAGCCAAGGATTGAGAAACCCTGAAGCTTTCTTT.

The V call is TRBV27, the J call TRBJ1-5, with D uncertain. The germline V and J ends were trimmed by 5 bases and 0 bases, with 5 bases remaining between them. The germline V gene has CDR1 MNHEY and CDR2 SMNVEV (reference sequence). The CDR3 has 13 residues. The CDR3 nucleotides are TGTGCCAGCAGTACGAGTAGCAATCAGCCCCAGCATTTT. It yields the protein CASSTSSNQPQHF.

The genes are TRBV6-5 and TRBJ1-1; D not certain. CDR3 size: 11 residues. Trimming removed 10 bases from V and 5 bases from J, with 11 bases in between. Germline V lookup: CDR1 MNHEY, CDR2 SVGAGI. The CDR3 here is CATEVGTEAFF. The CDR3 region has the DNA TGTGCCACCGAGGTTGGGACTGAAGCTTTCTTT.

V and J are TRBV2 and TRBJ1-2; tentative D call: TRBD1 (6 bases). Trimming took off 9 bases at V and 3 bases at J, with 26 bases between the two ends. The germline V gene encodes CDR1 SNHLY and CDR2 FYNNEI. The CDR3 loop spans 17 amino acids. CDR3 in amino acids: CARSSGTKGVRDYGYTF. The CDR3 bases are TGTGCCAGGAGCTCCGGGACAAAGGGTGTTCGGGACTATGGCTACACCTTC.

The V and J genes are TRBV18 and TRBJ1-1; tentatively, D is TRBD1 (5 bases). The V gene lost 5 bases and the J gene lost 1 base, with 11 bases spanning the gap. This CDR3 is 14 amino acids long. Germline V gene lookup returns CDR1 KGHSH and CDR2 LQKENI. The CDR3 protein is CASSSNQGNTEAFF. The CDR3 nucleotides read TGTGCCAGCTCATCCAATCAGGGGAACACTGAAGCTTTCTTT.

The chain has TRBV7-6 and TRBJ2-7, with 7 bases matching TRBD1. V lost 5 bases to trimming and J lost 4 bases; unmatched junction nucleotides: 8. Looked up from germline, CDR1 is SGHVS and CDR2 is FNYEAQ. The CDR3 is 14 amino acids. The CDR3: CASSLRDSEYEQYF. The CDR3 DNA sequence: TGTGCCAGCAGCCTCCGGGACAGTGAATACGAGCAGTACTTC.

This rearrangement joins TRBV5-6 to TRBJ2-2; 9 positions agree with TRBD2. The length of the CDR3 is 17 residues. V gave up 2 bases and J gave up 5 bases; unmatched junction bases: 10. Germline V gene data show CDR1 as SGHDT and CDR2 as YYEEEE. Written as DNA, the CDR3 is TGTGCCAGCAGCTTTTTACCGGGACTAGCCGGGACCGGGGAGCTGTTTTTT. Residues: CASSFLPGLAGTGELFF. The entire variable domain, with the rest obtained from reference TRBV5-6 and TRBJ2-2, is as follows: DAGVTQSPTHLIKTRGQQVTLRCSPKSGHDTVSWYQQALGQGPQFIFQYYEEEERQRGNFPDRFSGHQFPNYSSELNVNALLLGDSALYLCASSFLPGLAGTGELFFGEGSRLTVL.